This entry is about one TCR beta chain. TCRdb itself ran the 5' RACE reads through MiXCR, one entry per CDR3 protein. Of about 73,000 distinct CDR3 sequences listed, approximately 13% were seen once; the top ten hold 11% to 15%. The sample belongs to a study of early T cells in non-severe SARS-CoV-2 infection. V was clipped by 0 bases and J by 3 bases, with 9 bases between them. The CDR3 covers 14 residues. The sequencing sample was made of whole blood. The rearrangement joins TRBV12-3 or TRBV12-4 to TRBJ2-7, with D unclear. This sequence was found in an adult who was a healthcare worker with PCR-confirmed SARS-CoV-2 infection or an uninfected control (not recorded which). The CDR3 DNA reads TGTGCCAGCAGTTTAGCGCTACATAGCTACGAGCAGTACTTC. Its protein is CASSLALHSYEQYF.